This entry lists 14 T cell receptor beta chains sequenced from one sample in a study of shared clonotypes between healthy human individuals. The assay was immunoSEQ multiplex PCR, and TCRdb's table has in-frame clones only and misses some. Among some 2,400,000 clones listed, 90% to 97% were seen once. The sequenced sample was naive CD4+ T cells sorted from blood. The subset here: CD45RA+ positively selected. All receptors derive from a man aged 18 to 30 in good health.

This chain links TRBV6-1 with TRBJ2-7; D may be TRBD2 (5 bases). The V and J ends lost 0 bases and 6 bases respectively, with 12 bases between them. Germline loops: CDR1 MNHNS, CDR2 SASEGT. The CDR3 is 14 residues long. The CDR3 bases are TGTGCCAGCAGTGAAGCCGCGGGTAGGACCGAGCAGTACTTC. Protein product: CASSEAAGRTEQYF.

The chain has TRBV9 and TRBJ2-3, with 14 bases that match TRBD2. Germline CDR1 reads SGDLS; CDR2 reads YYNGEE. The CDR3 sequence is 16 residues long. J gave up 6 bases and V 0 bases, and 3 bases lay outside the gene matches. CDR3 protein: CASSVAGTSGGDTQYF. CDR3 nucleotides: TGTGCCAGCAGCGTAGCCGGGACTAGCGGGGGTGATACGCAGTATTTT. The whole variable domain, filled in from reference TRBV9 and TRBJ2-3, reads DSGVTQTPKHLITATGQRVTLRCSPRSGDLSVYWYQQSLDQGLQFLIQYYNGEERAKGNILERFSAQQFPDLHSELNLSSLELGDSALYFCASSVAGTSGGDTQYFGPGTRLTVL.

A remark on this clone: Other nucleotide sequences from this sample produce the same CDR3. The chain joins TRBV30 to TRBJ1-2, with D hard to call. This CDR3 spans 10 amino acids. V dropped 1 base and J dropped 7 bases, with 4 bases sitting between them. CDR1 GTSNPN and CDR2 SVGIG come from the germline V gene (reference sequence). The CDR3 DNA is TGTGCCTGGAGTGGGGCTGGCTACACCTTC. It specifies CAWSGAGYTF.

V is TRBV7-2 and J is TRBJ1-5; D ambiguous. Per germline, CDR1 SGHTA and CDR2 FQGNSA. The CDR3 loop spans 15 amino acids. With 1 base removed from V and 3 bases from J, the gap between germline ends came to 10 bases. The CDR3 reads CASSLGGTFNQPQHF. The CDR3 bases are TGTGCCAGCAGCTTAGGTGGCACTTTCAATCAGCCCCAGCATTTT.

Of note for this clone: Other DNA sequences in the sample encode the same CDR3. CDR3 loop: CASSLATGGGTEAFF. The CDR3 DNA sequence: TGCGCCAGCAGCTTGGCAACAGGAGGTGGGACTGAAGCTTTCTTT. The J gene is TRBJ1-1, the V gene TRBV5-1; possible D gene TRBD1, 5 bases. Trimming pared 0 bases from V and 5 bases from J, leaving 14 bases between. This CDR3 region has 15 residues. Germline values: CDR1 SGHRS, CDR2 YFSETQ.

J is TRBJ1-2 and V is TRBV19; 12 nucleotides match TRBD1. In germline, CDR1 is LNHDA, CDR2 SQIVND (reference sequence). Unmatched junction bases numbered 5, after V lost 8 bases and J lost 7 bases. The CDR3 sequence is 13 residues long. The DNA for the CDR3 is TGTGCCAGTGCCGGGACAGGGGGCTTTGGCTACACCTTC. Amino acids: CASAGTGGFGYTF.

The J gene is TRBJ1-1, the V gene TRBV10-3; maybe TRBD1 (5 bases). This CDR3 has 12 residues. V was cut by 0 bases and J by 6 bases, with 5 bases left in between. Germline V CDR1 and CDR2: ENHRY, SYGVKD. The CDR3, as DNA: TGTGCCATCAGTGAGTCGACAGCTGAAGCTTTCTTT. Its translation is CAISESTAEAFF.

Concerning this clone: Within the sample, other DNA sequences also encode this same CDR3. The genes are TRBV5-1 and TRBJ2-7; 8 nucleotides line up with TRBD1. Germline-derived CDR1 and CDR2 are SGHRS and YFSETQ. This CDR3 has 14 amino acids. The V gene end was trimmed by 3 bases and the J gene end by 2 bases; junction bases not matched to a gene: 4. The CDR3 region is CASSSGQGPYEQYF. CDR3 sequence (DNA): TGCGCCAGCAGCTCAGGACAGGGACCCTACGAGCAGTACTTC.

With regard to this clone: In the same sample, other DNA sequences code for this CDR3. DNA for the CDR3: TGTGCCAGCAGCTTAGGAGGGCTGAACACCGGGGAGCTGTTTTTT. This codes for CASSLGGLNTGELFF. The V gene is TRBV7-9, the J gene TRBJ2-2, with D perhaps matching TRBD2 (5 bases). The CDR3 sequence is 15 residues long. V lost 1 base and J lost 1, with 7 bases in between. The germline CDR1 and CDR2 sequences are SEHNR and FQNEAQ (reference sequence).

A word on this clone: Other nucleotide sequences in the sample specify the same CDR3. The chain carries TRBV9 and TRBJ2-3; TRBD2 aligns across 11 bases. Germline V gene sequence: CDR1 SGDLS, CDR2 YYNGEE. The CDR3 has 15 amino acids. Trimming cost V 2 bases and J 4 bases; bases outside gene matches: 3. The CDR3 protein is CASSVNSGRADTQYF. The CDR3 nucleotides read TGTGCCAGCAGCGTTAATAGCGGGAGGGCAGATACGCAGTATTTT.

On this clone: This sample includes further DNA sequences coding for the same CDR3. The J gene is TRBJ2-3, the V gene TRBV11-3; 7 bases are shared with TRBD1. V shed 1 base, J shed 0 bases, and the junction held 4 bases outside the gene matches. CDR3 length: 16 residues. CDR1 and CDR2 from the germline V gene are SGHNT and YENEEA. The CDR3 nucleotides read TGTGCCAGCAGCTTAGGGGCAGGGGGAAGCACAGATACGCAGTATTTT. As protein: CASSLGAGGSTDTQYF.

The chain couples TRBV5-6 to TRBJ1-2; 10 bases match TRBD1. This CDR3 comprises 16 residues. Germline V CDR1 and CDR2: SGHDT, YYEEEE. Trimming took 2 bases from V and 2 from J; bases not matched to a gene: 6. The chain's CDR3 is CASSLAPGQGNYGYTF. CDR3 nucleotides: TGTGCCAGCAGCTTAGCCCCGGGACAGGGGAACTATGGCTACACCTTC.

The V gene is TRBV5-4, the J gene TRBJ1-2; 9 bases map to TRBD1. The CDR3 is 15 residues long. J lost 4 bases, V lost 4 bases, and 8 bases had no gene match. CDR1 and CDR2 from the germline V gene are SGHNT and YYREEE (reference sequence). The CDR3 loop is CASSVQGQGGYGYTF. Here the CDR3 DNA reads TGTGCCAGCAGCGTTCAGGGACAGGGAGGCTATGGCTACACCTTC.

This chain uses TRBV7-2 with TRBJ2-7; 12 bases align to TRBD2. CDR1 and CDR2 (germline): SGHTA, FQGNSA. The trim removed 4 bases at V and 5 bases at J, leaving 6 bases unmatched. The CDR3 has 15 amino acids. CDR3 coding DNA: TGTGCCAGCAGCTGGCTAGCGGGAGGGCCCAACGAGCAGTACTTC. Its translation: CASSWLAGGPNEQYF. Together with reference TRBV7-2 and TRBJ2-7, the CDR3 gives the full variable domain: GAGVSQSPSNKVTEKGKDVELRCDPISGHTALYWYRQSLGQGLEFLIYFQGNSAPDKSGLPSDRFSAERTGGSVSTLTIQRTQQEDSAVYLCASSWLAGGPNEQYFGPGTRLTVT.